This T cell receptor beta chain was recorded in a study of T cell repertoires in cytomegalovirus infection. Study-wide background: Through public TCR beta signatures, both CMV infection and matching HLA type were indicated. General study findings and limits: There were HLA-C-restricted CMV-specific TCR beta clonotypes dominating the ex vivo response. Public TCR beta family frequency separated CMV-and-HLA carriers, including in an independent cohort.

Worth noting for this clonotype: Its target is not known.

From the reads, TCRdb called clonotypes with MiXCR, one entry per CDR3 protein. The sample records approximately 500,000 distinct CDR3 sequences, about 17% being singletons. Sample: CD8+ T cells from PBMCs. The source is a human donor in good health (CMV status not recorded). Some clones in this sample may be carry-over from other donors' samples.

This chain's CDR3 is CASSQDLSGVAEAFF. Written as DNA, the CDR3 is TGCGCCAGCAGCCAAGATCTGTCAGGGGTGGCTGAAGCTTTCTTT. This chain joins TRBV4-1 and TRBJ1-1; D possibly corresponds to TRBD1 (6 bases). Per germline, CDR1 MGHRA and CDR2 YSYEKL. The ends were cut back, 0 bases at V and 6 bases at J, with 14 bases in the middle. The CDR3 length is 15 residues.